The clone carrying this T cell receptor (beta chain) has a handful of counts. Its antigen is as yet unknown. The data originate from a study of T cell repertoires in cytomegalovirus infection. Study-wide background: Matching HLA type, along with CMV infection, was indicated by public TCR beta signatures. Regarding the study as a whole: There were carriers of CMV plus the relevant HLA, and cumulative public TCR beta family frequency identified them. The ex vivo response was dominated by HLA-C-restricted CMV-specific TCR beta clonotypes.

In TCRdb, the reads were re-called with MiXCR into one record per CDR3 protein. This table has under 90,000 distinct CDR3 sequences, approximately 22% appearing once. With 4 bases clipped from V and 2 bases from J, the junction kept 3 bases outside the gene matches. CDR1 is SGHRS and CDR2 is YFSETQ in the germline V gene. The CDR3 length is 16 residues. Sequencing was carried out using PBMCs, sequenced either directly or after in vitro stimulation (not recorded which). The chain carries TRBV5-1 and TRBJ2-2, with TRBD1 matching over 12 bases. This TCR was sampled from a human donor in good health (CMV status not recorded). Some clones in this sample may be carry-over from other donors' samples. CDR3 protein: CASSRDRGHNTGELFF. CDR3 coding DNA: TGCGCCAGCAGCCGGGACAGGGGGCATAACACCGGGGAGCTGTTTTTT. The full variable domain, in which reference TRBV5-1 and TRBJ2-2 provide the parts outside the CDR3, is KAGVTQTPRYLIKTRGQQVTLSCSPISGHRSVSWYQQTPGQGLQFLFEYFSETQRNKGNFPGRFSGRQFSNSRSEMNVSTLELGDSALYLCASSRDRGHNTGELFFGEGSRLTVL.